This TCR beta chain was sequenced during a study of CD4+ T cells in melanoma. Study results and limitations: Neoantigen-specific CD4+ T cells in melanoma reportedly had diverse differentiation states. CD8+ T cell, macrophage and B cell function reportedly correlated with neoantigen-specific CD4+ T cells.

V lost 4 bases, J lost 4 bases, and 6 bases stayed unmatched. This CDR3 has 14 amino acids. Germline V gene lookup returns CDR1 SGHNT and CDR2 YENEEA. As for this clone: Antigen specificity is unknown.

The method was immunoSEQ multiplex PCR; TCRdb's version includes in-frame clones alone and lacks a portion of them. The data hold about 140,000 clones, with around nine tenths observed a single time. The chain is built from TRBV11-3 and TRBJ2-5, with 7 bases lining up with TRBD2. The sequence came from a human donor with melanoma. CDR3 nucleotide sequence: TGTGCCAGCAGCTCCCAAGCGGGGACAGAGACCCAGTACTTC. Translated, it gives CASSSQAGTETQYF. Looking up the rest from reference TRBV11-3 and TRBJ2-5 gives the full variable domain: EAGVVQSPRYKIIEKKQPVAFWCNPISGHNTLYWYLQNLGQGPELLIRYENEEAVDDSQLPKDRFSAERLKGVDSTLKIQPAELGDSAVYLCASSSQAGTETQYFGPGTRLLVL.